This T cell receptor beta chain was captured by sequencing in a study of human T cells and chemical hapten exposure. The CDR3 is 14 residues long. V dropped 3 bases and J dropped 0 bases, with 9 bases sitting between them. CDR1 SGHRS and CDR2 YFSETQ come from the germline V gene. TCRdb ran MiXCR on the RACE reads and lists one entry per CDR3 protein. The sample includes 45,000 to 60,000 distinct CDR3 sequences, approximately 8.8% of them seen just once. The time point was: pre-sensitization, week 0. Treatment denoted: therapeutic diphenylcyclopropenone sensitization with weekly scalp DPC. In this sample, this clonotype turned up many times.

The sequencing used whole blood, collected in connection with sensitization to the hapten diphenylcyclopropenone (DPC). The sequence was obtained from a woman aged 40 to 55 with alopecia areata. Some clones in this sample may be carry-over from other donors' samples. The chain has TRBV5-1 and TRBJ1-1, with D tentatively TRBD1 (5 bases). CDR3: CASSWGMVNTEAFF. For the CDR3, the DNA is TGCGCCAGCAGCTGGGGGATGGTGAACACTGAAGCTTTCTTT.